Presented here are 17 T cell receptor beta chains from one specimen sequenced in a study of cytomegalovirus exposure and HLA in healthy donors. Primers for the PCR totalled 60 Vbeta and 13 Jbeta. Sequencing used immunoSEQ multiplex PCR; TCRdb keeps in-frame clones, though not all of them. The sample records about 94,000 clones, approximately 66% being singletons. The sample consisted of PBMCs. The receptors originated from a man younger than 45 in good health and CMV-seronegative.

This chain connects TRBV19 to TRBJ2-5; 10 bases align to TRBD2. The end of the DNA fits TRBJ2-7 better, so the J call may be wrong. This CDR3 is 16 amino acids long. The germline CDR1 and CDR2 sequences are LNHDA and SQIVND (reference sequence). In nucleotides, the CDR3 is TGTGCCAGTAGTACAAGGACTAGCGGCTACTCCTACGAGCAGTACTTC. This translates into CASSTRTSGYSYEQYF.

This rearrangement joins TRBV28 to TRBJ2-7; D uncertain. The germline gives CDR1 MDHEN, CDR2 SYDVKM. V was clipped by 5 bases and J by 4 bases, with 6 bases between them. The length of the CDR3 is 11 residues. The CDR3 here is CASSPLYEQYF. The CDR3, as DNA: TGTGCCAGCAGTCCCCTTTACGAGCAGTACTTC.

V usage is TRBV30 and J usage is TRBJ1-4; 9 nucleotides match TRBD1. The CDR3 contains 15 residues. Germline V CDR1 and CDR2: GTSNPN, SVGIG (reference sequence). The ends lost 7 bases at V and 8 bases at J; junction bases unmatched: 14. The CDR3 loop reads CALDPYGTGREKLFF. Here the CDR3 DNA reads TGTGCCTTGGACCCTTACGGGACAGGGAGGGAAAAACTGTTTTTT.

The table lists this clone with a few counts. This chain connects TRBV11-3 to TRBJ2-7; the D gene is possibly TRBD2 (6 bases). V lost 1 base and J 3 bases, leaving 13 bases between the germline ends. The CDR3 has 15 amino acids. In germline, CDR1 is SGHNT, CDR2 YENEEA. The CDR3 DNA reads TGTGCCAGCAGCTTAGGGGCTCCGGGACTCTACGAGCAGTACTTC. Translation gives CASSLGAPGLYEQYF.

The rearrangement uses TRBV5-1 and TRBJ2-1, with 9 bases matching TRBD2. Losses at the gene ends were 4 bases for V and 5 bases for J; bases not matched to a gene: 4. CDR1 and CDR2 (germline): SGHRS, YFSETQ. The CDR3 spans 14 residues. The CDR3, as DNA: TGCGCCAGCAGCCGGACTAGCGCCAACAATGAGCAGTTCTTC. Protein: CASSRTSANNEQFF.

The chain employs TRBV25-1 and TRBJ1-5, with D perhaps matching TRBD1 (5 bases). The V end was cut by 5 bases, the J end by 3 bases, with 17 bases between. The CDR3 loop spans 16 amino acids. The germline V gene encodes CDR1 MGHDK and CDR2 SYGVNS. CDR3 bases: TGTGCCAGCAGTCCGATCAGGGAAACCTCCAATCAGCCCCAGCATTTT. Protein: CASSPIRETSNQPQHF.

The rearrangement links TRBV7-9 to TRBJ2-2; D might be TRBD2 (7 bases). The CDR3 is made up of 16 amino acids. Germline V gene data show CDR1 as SEHNR and CDR2 as FQNEAQ (reference sequence). Trimming pared 1 base from V and 4 bases from J, leaving 13 bases between. CDR3 DNA: TGTGCCAGCAGCTTAGGTGCGGGGGCGACCACCGGGGAGCTGTTTTTT. Translating it yields CASSLGAGATTGELFF. Complete variable domain (other parts from reference TRBV7-9 and TRBJ2-2): DTGVSQNPRHKITKRGQNVTFRCDPISEHNRLYWYRQTLGQGPEFLTYFQNEAQLEKSRLLSDRFSAERPKGSFSTLEIQRTEQGDSAMYLCASSLGAGATTGELFFGEGSRLTVL.

The genes are TRBV7-3 and TRBJ2-1; 7 bases line up with TRBD2. Germline loops: CDR1 SGHTA, CDR2 FQGTGA. Trimming removed 1 base from V and 8 bases from J; junction bases left unmatched: 5. The CDR3 is 14 residues long. The CDR3 nucleotides read TGTGCCAGCAGCTTAATGGGGGGGAGGGATGAGCAGTTCTTC. Protein: CASSLMGGRDEQFF.

V gene TRBV4-1 combines with J gene TRBJ2-7; TRBD1 agrees at 7 bases. CDR1 and CDR2 from the germline V gene are MGHRA and YSYEKL. This CDR3 comprises 16 residues. The V gene end was trimmed by 2 bases and the J gene end by 0 bases; junction bases not matched to a gene: 7. CDR3 residues: CASSQPRQGSSYEQYF. CDR3 coding DNA: TGCGCCAGCAGCCAACCCAGACAGGGCAGCTCCTACGAGCAGTACTTC.

The V gene is TRBV28, the J gene TRBJ2-5; TRBD1 agrees at 8 bases. The J call is doubtful: the DNA matches TRBJ2-7 better. This CDR3 spans 14 amino acids. In germline, CDR1 is MDHEN, CDR2 SYDVKM. CDR3 coding DNA: TGTGCCAGCCGATCCGACAGGGGTAAATACGAGCAGTACTTC. This translates into CASRSDRGKYEQYF.

This clone has just one count. This rearrangement joins TRBV9 to TRBJ2-5, with a weak D call TRBD1 (6 bases). The CDR3 spans 13 residues. Trimming stripped 4 bases from V and 5 bases from J, with 12 bases between. Germline CDR1 is SGDLS and CDR2 is YYNGEE. The CDR3 loop is CASSPGARETQYF. The DNA for the CDR3 is TGTGCCAGCAGCCCAGGGGCGCGGGAGACCCAGTACTTC.

The genes are TRBV19 and TRBJ2-7, with a tentative D call TRBD1 (6 bases). CDR3 length: 17 residues. Germline CDR1 LNHDA, CDR2 SQIVND (reference sequence). Trimming shortened V by 1 base and J by 2 bases, and 18 bases separated the two germline ends. For the CDR3, the DNA is TGTGCCAGTAGTATAGTCGGAAAAGGGGGAGCCACCTACGAGCAGTACTTC. Residues: CASSIVGKGGATYEQYF.

The CDR3 bases are TGTGCCAGCAGTCTGAGGCGGGAGTGGCGAGAGACCCAGTACTTC. The encoded protein is CASSLRREWRETQYF. The chain recombines TRBV28 with TRBJ2-5, with 7 bases lining up with TRBD2. J was trimmed by 4 bases and V by 5 bases; bases with no gene match: 10. The germline V gene has CDR1 MDHEN and CDR2 SYDVKM. The CDR3 has 15 amino acids.

The chain is built from TRBV7-9 and TRBJ2-7; weak D call: TRBD1 (6 bases). The CDR3 has 16 residues. V dropped 5 bases and J dropped 2 bases, with 19 bases sitting between them. The V gene's germline CDR1 is SEHNR and CDR2 FQNEAQ (reference sequence). CDR3 region: CASSPFRTGLAYEQYF. The CDR3 DNA sequence: TGTGCCAGCAGCCCTTTTCGAACAGGGTTGGCCTACGAGCAGTACTTC.

The chain links TRBV5-4 to TRBJ2-5; D remains unclear. Germline V gene sequence: CDR1 SGHNT, CDR2 YYREEE (reference sequence). The V and J ends lost 2 bases and 4 bases respectively, with 6 bases between them. The CDR3 extends over 12 amino acids. The CDR3 protein is CASSFPRETQYF. CDR3 bases: TGTGCCAGCAGCTTCCCCCGAGAGACCCAGTACTTC.

V and J are TRBV5-1 and TRBJ2-1, with 12 positions matching TRBD2. V was clipped by 4 bases and J by 6 bases; unmatched bases: 5. CDR1 and CDR2 (germline): SGHRS, YFSETQ. The CDR3 contains 15 residues. The DNA of the CDR3 is TGCGCCAGCAGCGAACCGGGACTAGCGGGCAATGAGCAGTTCTTC. This gives the protein CASSEPGLAGNEQFF.

The V call is TRBV14, the J call TRBJ2-5; D is unresolved. Looked up from germline, CDR1 is SGHDN and CDR2 is FVKESK. This CDR3 contains 16 residues. Trimming took off 0 bases at V and 0 bases at J, with 11 bases between the two ends. This CDR3 is CASSQDNSPYQETQYF. CDR3 in DNA: TGTGCCAGCAGCCAAGATAACTCACCTTACCAAGAGACCCAGTACTTC.